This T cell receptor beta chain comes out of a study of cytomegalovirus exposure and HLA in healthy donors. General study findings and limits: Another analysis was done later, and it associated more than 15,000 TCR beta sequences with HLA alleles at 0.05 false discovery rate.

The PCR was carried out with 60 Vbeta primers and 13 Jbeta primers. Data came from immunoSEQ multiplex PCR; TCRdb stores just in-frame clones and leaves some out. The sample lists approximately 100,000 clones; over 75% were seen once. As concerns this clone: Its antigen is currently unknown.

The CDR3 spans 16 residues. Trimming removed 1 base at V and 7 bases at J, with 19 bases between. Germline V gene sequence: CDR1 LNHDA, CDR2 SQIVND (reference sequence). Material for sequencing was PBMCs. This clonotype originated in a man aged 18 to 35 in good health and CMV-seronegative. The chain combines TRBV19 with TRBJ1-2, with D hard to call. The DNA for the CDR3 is TGTGCCAGTAGTATAGGAGATCTGCCCCCAAGAGGTGGCTACACCTTC. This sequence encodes CASSIGDLPPRGGYTF.